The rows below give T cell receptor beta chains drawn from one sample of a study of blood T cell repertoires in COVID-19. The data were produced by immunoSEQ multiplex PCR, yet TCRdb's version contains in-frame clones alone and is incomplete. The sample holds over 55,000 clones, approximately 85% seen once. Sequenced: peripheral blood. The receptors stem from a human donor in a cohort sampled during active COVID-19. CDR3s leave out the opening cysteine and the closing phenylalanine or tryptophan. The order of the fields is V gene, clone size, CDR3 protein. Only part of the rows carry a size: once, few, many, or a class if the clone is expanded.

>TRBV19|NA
ASNSIGGTGYNEQF
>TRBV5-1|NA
ASSLAGGPYEQY
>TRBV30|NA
ASPRGGARAGANVLT
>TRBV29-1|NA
SVEDRLSYNEQF
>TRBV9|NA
ASSVEPAGGRETQY
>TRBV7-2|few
ASSLPRYEQY
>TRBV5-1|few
ASSPGTVPLH
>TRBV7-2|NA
ASSPRRTGDGYT
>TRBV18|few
ASSHPGQGAYEQY
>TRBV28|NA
ASSTPGQGNSPLH
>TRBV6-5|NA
ASSPTRTSSEQY
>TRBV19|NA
ASSNGYEQY
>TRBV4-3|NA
ASSQALGGAGRIVATNEKLF
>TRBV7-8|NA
ASTTGGLAVYEQY
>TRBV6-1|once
ASSEPGQRYNEQF
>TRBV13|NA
ASSHPTISNEQF
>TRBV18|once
ASSPGTSGYNEQF
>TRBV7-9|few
ASSFWTSSNTEAF
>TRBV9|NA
ASSVEWGYEQF
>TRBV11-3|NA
ASSLRRVAYNEQF
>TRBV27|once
ASSSSVLAKNIQY
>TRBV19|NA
ASSPGQMGYGYT
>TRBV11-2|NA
ASSLDLNYGYT
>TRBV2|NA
ASRMAGENTEAF
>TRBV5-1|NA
ASSLAGVGETQY
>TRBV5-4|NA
ASSAHRGNNEKLF
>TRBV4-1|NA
ASSQDPGTLNTEAF
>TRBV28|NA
ASSLWGTGDEKLF
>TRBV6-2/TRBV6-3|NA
ASSYATNYGYT
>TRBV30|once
AWSVYRPSGHNEQF
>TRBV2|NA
ASSDDRNTEAF
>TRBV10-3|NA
AIGAGGANQPQH
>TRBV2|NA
ASRVAGSNTGELF
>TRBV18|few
ASSPRRQGQTQRGNQPQH
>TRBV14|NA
ASSQDLRGTQY
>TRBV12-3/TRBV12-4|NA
ASTETSGVAF
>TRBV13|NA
ASSVSGRAHEQY
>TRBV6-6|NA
ASRTTGRRGNSPLH
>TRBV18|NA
ASSPLDRAHEQY
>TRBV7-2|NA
ASSLVEGRTDTQY
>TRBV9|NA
ASSAGQGRNTIY
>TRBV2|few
ASCAGGYQPQH
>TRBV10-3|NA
AIMAGGAGNTIY
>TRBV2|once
ASSEIMGQGKRYEQY
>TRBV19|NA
ASSTERLAVNTGELF
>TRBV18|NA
ASSPRSRDTNTEAF
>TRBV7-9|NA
ASSPPGPVGLEQY
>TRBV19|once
ATYPTGTGRSNEQF
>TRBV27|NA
ASSLQPLGTQY
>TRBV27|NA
ASSPIQGWDTEAF
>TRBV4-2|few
ASSQGDREKETQY
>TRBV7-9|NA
ASSPLKGQGAFEQY
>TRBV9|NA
ASSTRVSGSHPNTGELF
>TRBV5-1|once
ASSQAGRAGGRDTQY
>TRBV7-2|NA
ASSRRGAYEQY
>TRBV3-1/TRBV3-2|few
ASSQAGNTIY
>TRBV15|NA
ATSNLPGNQPQH
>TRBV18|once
ASSPTGQETQY
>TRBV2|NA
ASRPETGMNTEAF